The 20 T cell receptor beta chains given below trace back to one sample, sequenced in a study of shared clonotypes between healthy human individuals. Clones were read by immunoSEQ multiplex PCR, and TCRdb kept only the in-frame ones, dropping some. The table includes 400,000 to 550,000 clones, 79% detected once. The sample was PBMCs. All receptors come from a middle-aged woman in good health. Some clones in this sample may be carry-over from other donors' samples.

The rearrangement joins TRBV5-1 to TRBJ2-7; D is uncertain. This CDR3 has 14 amino acids. Per germline, CDR1 SGHRS and CDR2 YFSETQ. Trimming removed 4 bases from V and 2 bases from J, with 13 bases in between. CDR3 in DNA: TGCGCCAGCAGCAAGGAAGACGGAGCCTACGAGCAGTACTTC. This translates into CASSKEDGAYEQYF.

DNA of the CDR3: TGTGCCAGCAGCTTGAGGAGGGGGCAAGATACGCAGTATTTT. Residues: CASSLRRGQDTQYF. V and J are TRBV7-6 and TRBJ2-3; a weak D match, TRBD1 (7 bases). The CDR3 spans 14 residues. CDR1 is SGHVS, CDR2 FNYEAQ, per germline. Between the trimmed V and J ends, which lost 3 bases and 5 bases, there was a span of 12 bases.

The chain links TRBV19 to TRBJ2-5, with 8 bases aligning to TRBD2. J gave up 3 bases and V 5 bases, and 8 bases lay outside the gene matches. From germline, CDR1 is LNHDA and CDR2 SQIVND (reference sequence). This CDR3 has 15 amino acids. The CDR3 protein is CASSREGLREETQYF. CDR3 DNA: TGTGCCAGTAGTCGGGAGGGCCTCCGGGAAGAGACCCAGTACTTC.

This sequence joins TRBV27 and TRBJ2-2, with 9 positions matching TRBD2. There are 16 residues in the CDR3. Germline assignment: CDR1 MNHEY and CDR2 SMNVEV (reference sequence). After removal of 6 bases from V and 7 bases from J, the junction contained 12 bases not matched to a gene. CDR3 protein: CASSKNSGRVGGELFF. The DNA of the CDR3 is TGTGCCAGCAGCAAAAATAGCGGGAGAGTTGGCGGGGAGCTGTTTTTT.

This chain connects TRBV30 to TRBJ1-4, with 9 bases matching TRBD1. The V and J ends lost 5 bases and 6 bases, in that order; junction bases with no gene match: 7. The CDR3 covers 14 residues. CDR1 is GTSNPN and CDR2 is SVGIG in the germline V gene (reference sequence). The CDR3 sequence: CAWSPDRGHEKLFF. The CDR3 coding sequence is TGTGCCTGGTCTCCGGACAGGGGCCATGAAAAACTGTTTTTT.

This clone was seen a few times. This chain uses TRBV13 with TRBJ1-1; no reliable D call. Germline V gene data show CDR1 as PRHDT and CDR2 as FYEKMQ (reference sequence). V lost 5 bases and J 2 bases, leaving 15 bases between the germline ends. This CDR3 comprises 15 residues. The chain's CDR3 is CASSPPRGRNTEAFF. The CDR3 bases are TGTGCCAGCAGCCCCCCGCGAGGGAGAAACACTGAAGCTTTCTTT.

Only one count was recorded for this clone. V and J are TRBV5-4 and TRBJ2-1; TRBD2 agrees at 8 bases. Germline values: CDR1 SGHNT, CDR2 YYREEE (reference sequence). Unmatched junction bases numbered 8, after V lost 3 bases and J lost 3 bases. The CDR3 spans 16 residues. The CDR3 sequence is CASSSLRTSGYNEQFF. The CDR3 region has the DNA TGTGCCAGCAGCTCCCTTAGAACTAGCGGCTACAATGAGCAGTTCTTC.

This clone was seen a single time. J is TRBJ2-7 and V is TRBV7-9; 7 nucleotides align to TRBD1. The germline V gene encodes CDR1 SEHNR and CDR2 FQNEAQ (reference sequence). With 1 base clipped from V and 5 bases from J, the junction kept 5 bases outside the gene matches. This CDR3 comprises 14 residues. CDR3 region: CASSLGQGTHEQYF. In nucleotides, the CDR3 is TGTGCCAGCAGCTTAGGACAGGGAACCCACGAGCAGTACTTC.

The chain joins TRBV2 to TRBJ2-2; 9 positions match TRBD1. This CDR3 is 16 amino acids long. J lost 1 base, V lost 3 bases, and 3 bases had no gene match. CDR1 and CDR2 from the germline V gene are SNHLY and FYNNEI. The CDR3 here is CASSDGTGKNTGELFF. CDR3 DNA: TGTGCCAGCAGTGACGGGACAGGGAAGAACACCGGGGAGCTGTTTTTT.

V usage is TRBV10-2 and J usage is TRBJ2-7; tentatively, D is TRBD1 or TRBD2 (5 bases each). V was pared by 6 bases and J by 1 base, with 13 bases between. CDR1 WSHSY and CDR2 SAAADI come from the germline V gene. The CDR3 extends over 14 amino acids. CDR3 DNA: TGCGCCAGCAGGCCCGGGACGGCTTCCTACGAGCAGTACTTC. Its protein product is CASRPGTASYEQYF.

V is TRBV5-1 and J is TRBJ2-2; D ambiguous. Germline V gene data show CDR1 as SGHRS and CDR2 as YFSETQ. The CDR3 covers 14 residues. V lost 4 bases and J 2 bases, leaving 9 bases between the germline ends. The CDR3: CASSPSRNTGELFF. The CDR3 DNA sequence: TGCGCCAGCAGCCCCAGCCGAAACACCGGGGAGCTGTTTTTT.

Concerning this clone itself: One end of the junction is discordant with germline, which a read error may explain. Other DNA sequences in this specimen translate into the identical CDR3. The chain is built from TRBV7-9 and TRBJ2-7, with 10 bases aligning to TRBD2. There are 14 residues in the CDR3. Germline CDR1 reads SEHNR; CDR2 reads FQNEAQ (reference sequence). The CDR3 DNA follows: TGTGCCAGCAGCCTAGCGGGAGTGGGGCACGAGCAGTACTTC. It yields the protein CASSLAGVGHEQYF.

The chain has TRBV28 and TRBJ2-1; no reliable D call. The ends were cut back, 1 base at V and 6 bases at J, with 1 base in the middle. CDR1 and CDR2 (germline): MDHEN, SYDVKM. The CDR3 spans 11 residues. Here the CDR3 reads CASSLFNEQFF. The DNA of the CDR3 is TGTGCCAGCAGTTTATTCAATGAGCAGTTCTTC.

J is TRBJ2-4 and V is TRBV28; TRBD1 aligns across 7 bases. The V segment lost 6 bases and the J segment 0 bases; nucleotides outside the gene matches: 8. CDR3 length equals 16 residues. Germline lookup yields CDR1 MDHEN and CDR2 SYDVKM. The CDR3 protein is CASRSGTVIAKNIQYF. CDR3 coding DNA: TGTGCCAGCAGATCCGGGACAGTTATAGCCAAAAACATTCAGTACTTC.

This clone appeared once. The V gene is TRBV5-1, the J gene TRBJ2-1; 13 bases line up with TRBD2. With 7 bases clipped from V and 4 bases from J, the junction kept 14 bases outside the gene matches. The CDR3 is made up of 18 amino acids. Germline V gives CDR1 SGHRS, CDR2 YFSETQ. As DNA, the CDR3 is TGCGCCAGCGGATCAACAGGACTAGCGGGAGCCCCTTACAATGAGCAGTTCTTC. Translation: CASGSTGLAGAPYNEQFF.

This chain uses TRBV15 with TRBJ2-3; D might be TRBD1 (6 bases). Deletions cut 1 base from V and 1 base from J, with 15 bases between. This CDR3 is 17 amino acids long. CDR1 LNHNV and CDR2 YYDKDF come from the germline V gene (reference sequence). The CDR3 sequence is CATSRGHRQARTDTQYF. The CDR3 DNA follows: TGTGCCACCAGCAGAGGTCACCGACAGGCACGCACAGATACGCAGTATTTT.

The chain carries TRBV19 and TRBJ1-1; the match to TRBD1 covers 10 bases. The V segment lost 1 base and the J segment 4 bases; nucleotides outside the gene matches: 0. Germline loops: CDR1 LNHDA, CDR2 SQIVND (reference sequence). This CDR3 comprises 14 residues. The CDR3, as DNA: TGTGCCAGTAGTATAGGGACAGGGGGCACTGAAGCTTTCTTT. Protein sequence: CASSIGTGGTEAFF.

The J gene is TRBJ1-2, the V gene TRBV28; D is unresolved. The CDR3 is 12 amino acids. Per germline, CDR1 MDHEN and CDR2 SYDVKM. Trimming cost V 4 bases and J 4 bases, with 7 bases left between them. For the CDR3, the DNA is TGTGCCAGCAGTTCCCGGGGCTATGGCTACACCTTC. It codes for CASSSRGYGYTF.

This clone showed up just once. The chain is built from TRBV2 and TRBJ1-1; D is possibly TRBD1 (6 bases). The CDR3 contains 13 residues. The germline V gene has CDR1 SNHLY and CDR2 FYNNEI. Trimming stripped 7 bases from V and 2 bases from J, with 11 bases between. This CDR3 is CASIRDTNTEAFF. DNA for the CDR3: TGTGCCAGCATCCGGGACACCAACACTGAAGCTTTCTTT. The whole variable domain, remainder taken from reference TRBV2 and TRBJ1-1, is EPEVTQTPSHQVTQMGQEVILRCVPISNHLYFYWYRQILGQKVEFLVSFYNNEISEKSEIFDDQFSVERPDGSNFTLKIRSTKLEDSAMYFCASIRDTNTEAFFGQGTRLTVV.

The chain recombines TRBV5-1 with TRBJ2-7; 11 bases line up with TRBD1. The J segment lost 7 bases and the V segment lost 4 bases, leaving 7 bases of the junction unmatched. Germline assignment: CDR1 SGHRS and CDR2 YFSETQ. The CDR3 has 14 residues. CDR3: CASSRGQGAWEQYF. The CDR3 DNA follows: TGCGCCAGCAGCAGAGGACAGGGGGCATGGGAGCAGTACTTC.